This T cell receptor (beta chain) was identified during a study of response to subunit inactivated influenza vaccine (dated 2018 in TCRdb). General notes on the study: Deep quantitative profiling of the T cell receptor repertoire was used in the study to follow responses to a trivalent subunit inactivated influenza vaccine. Study-level results and caveats: The authors proposed that each seasonal influenza vaccination may bring in only a limited number of new T cells.

The germline V end is reduced by 2 bases and the J end by 0 bases; junction bases left unmatched: 2. The CDR3 runs 15 amino acids, cysteine and phenylalanine included. The entry retains the CDR3 DNA only, 45 bases that are in frame from base 1. From a lookup of the germline V gene (reference sequence), CDR1 and CDR2 are SEHNR and FQNEAQ. Libraries were built with RT-PCR. The data were produced on an Illumina HiSeq 2500. TCRdb itself trimmed the public reads at Q25 with fastp, ran MiXCR and retained productive beta chains. Each entry is one CDR3 protein sequence, shown with its most common DNA and genes. Present in this sample are 650,000 to 800,000 distinct CDR3 sequences, approximately 13% of which were seen just once. The ten biggest clones cover approximately 7% of the sample. In this sample, this clonotype turned up a few times. Its specific antigen is unknown. The input lacks base qualities; no much larger clone sits a single base away.

The chain is encoded by TRBV7-9 joined to TRBJ2-5; TRBD2 agrees with 8 junctional bases. The sample here was PBMCs from blood, taken about 14 days before vaccination. This sequence was found in a man in his fifties who received an inactivated influenza vaccine. Donor details come from another sample of the same person, matched by shared clones. The CDR3: CASSLLAGNQETQYF. Here is the DNA: TGTGCCAGCAGCTTACTAGCGGGTAACCAAGAGACCCAGTACTTC.